Listed here are 12 T cell receptor beta chains from one sample, sequenced in a study of blood T cells in healthy people across ages. The authors ran a second PCR of 7 to 11 cycles using a sample-barcoded 5' primer and a J-beta primer mix. TCRdb reprocessed the 5' RACE reads via MiXCR and lists one record per CDR3 protein. The sample shows approximately 800,000 distinct CDR3 sequences, 60% to 80% of them seen only once. Sequencing used blood. Every receptor here comes from a man aged 30-40 years in good health.

V is TRBV10-3 and J is TRBJ2-4; D may be TRBD1 or TRBD2 (5 bases each). Germline CDR1 is ENHRY and CDR2 is SYGVKD. V was trimmed by 3 bases and J by 8 bases, leaving 8 bases between them. This CDR3 region has 12 residues. CDR3 loop: CAISDGAHIQYF. The CDR3 DNA sequence: TGTGCCATCAGTGACGGGGCGCACATTCAGTACTTC.

As for this clonotype: A read error may produce the germline difference seen at one junction end. V is TRBV3-1 and J is TRBJ1-2; D is undetermined. The CDR3 sequence is 14 residues long. CDR1 and CDR2 (germline): LGHDT, YNNKEL (reference sequence). The CDR3 region has the DNA TGTGCCAGCAGCCAAGGGCCGGGTCCCTATGACTACACCTTC. It is translated as CASSQGPGPYDYTF.

The V call is TRBV4-2, the J call TRBJ1-2; D gene ambiguous. The CDR3 has 14 amino acids. V was trimmed by 0 bases and J by 4 bases, leaving 9 bases between them. CDR1 is LGHNA and CDR2 is YNFKEQ in the germline V gene. DNA of the CDR3: TGTGCCAGCAGCCAAGACCACGGTAGCTATGGCTACACCTTC. Residues: CASSQDHGSYGYTF.

J is TRBJ2-3 and V is TRBV2, with TRBD2 identical over 7 bases. The length of the CDR3 is 14 residues. J gave up 11 bases and V 8 bases, and 16 bases lay outside the gene matches. Germline CDR1 SNHLY, CDR2 FYNNEI. The CDR3 loop is CASDFGTAGGRQYF. In DNA form, the CDR3 reads TGTGCCAGCGACTTCGGGACCGCCGGGGGGAGGCAGTATTTT.

In this sample, this clonotype turned up once. The gene calls are TRBV6-6 and TRBJ1-6; unclear D gene. The length of the CDR3 is 15 residues. V lost 6 bases to trimming and J lost 0 bases, with 9 bases between them. The germline gives CDR1 MNHNY, CDR2 SVGAGI (reference sequence). The CDR3 here is CASRAEGSYNSPLHF. CDR3 nucleotides: TGTGCCAGCAGGGCAGAGGGCTCCTATAATTCACCCCTCCACTTT.

This chain links TRBV18 with TRBJ2-1; D gene ambiguous. This CDR3 spans 15 amino acids. Trimming shortened V by 5 bases and J by 0 bases, and 11 bases separated the two germline ends. Germline V gene lookup returns CDR1 KGHSH and CDR2 LQKENI. CDR3 sequence reads: CASSSSSSSYNEQFF. CDR3 nucleotide sequence: TGTGCCAGCTCAAGTTCGAGTAGCTCCTACAATGAGCAGTTCTTC. Using reference TRBV18 and TRBJ2-1 for the parts outside the CDR3, the full variable domain is NAGVMQNPRHLVRRRGQEARLRCSPMKGHSHVYWYRQLPEEGLKFMVYLQKENIIDESGMPKERFSAEFPKEGPSILRIQQVVRGDSAAYFCASSSSSSSYNEQFFGPGTRLTVL.

This clonotype showed up just a few times. DNA for the CDR3: TGCAGCGTGGGGCGGGTGGATGAGCAGTTCTTC. Protein: CSVGRVDEQFF. The chain carries TRBV29-1 and TRBJ2-1; either TRBD1 or TRBD2 may fit D (5 bases each). With 6 bases removed from V and 8 bases from J, the gap between germline ends came to 11 bases. CDR1 and CDR2 from the germline V gene are SQVTM and ANQGSEA. The length of the CDR3 is 11 residues.

The V gene is TRBV15, the J gene TRBJ1-2; TRBD1 matches 10 bases. The V gene end was trimmed by 0 bases and the J gene end by 6 bases; junction bases not matched to a gene: 4. Germline values: CDR1 LNHNV, CDR2 YYDKDF (reference sequence). The CDR3 covers 15 residues. The CDR3 sequence is CATSRDEGQGNGYTF. The CDR3 coding sequence is TGTGCCACCAGCAGAGATGAGGGACAGGGGAATGGCTACACCTTC.

This chain connects TRBV6-1 to TRBJ2-3, with 7 bases fitting TRBD1. Germline loops: CDR1 MNHNS, CDR2 SASEGT. CDR3 length equals 14 residues. V lost 6 bases and J lost 3; bases outside the gene matches: 6. The CDR3 DNA reads as TGTGCCAGCAGGTTCAGACAGGGAACAGATACGCAGTATTTT. Protein product: CASRFRQGTDTQYF.

The chain links TRBV6-1 to TRBJ1-1; D unclear. Germline V gene data show CDR1 as MNHNS and CDR2 as SASEGT. Trimming removed 3 bases from V and 3 bases from J, with 11 bases in between. The CDR3 runs to 14 residues. CDR3 in amino acids: CASSENGVYTEAFF. CDR3 coding DNA: TGTGCCAGCAGTGAGAATGGGGTATACACTGAAGCTTTCTTT.

The chain links TRBV4-2 to TRBJ2-7; 8 nucleotides line up with TRBD1. V was clipped by 0 bases and J by 3 bases; unmatched bases: 7. The germline gives CDR1 LGHNA, CDR2 YNFKEQ. The CDR3 is 16 amino acids. DNA for the CDR3: TGTGCCAGCAGCCAAGAACCAGCCGACAGGGGCTACGAGCAGTACTTC. Protein: CASSQEPADRGYEQYF.

Written as DNA, the CDR3 is TGTGCCAGCTCACCCCCGGGACAGGGTACCTACGAGCAGTACTTC. Encoded protein: CASSPPGQGTYEQYF. The chain has TRBV18 and TRBJ2-7; 9 nucleotides match TRBD1. V was pared by 3 bases and J by 2 bases, with 5 bases of the junction left unmatched. CDR1 is KGHSH and CDR2 is LQKENI in the germline V gene. This CDR3 spans 15 amino acids.